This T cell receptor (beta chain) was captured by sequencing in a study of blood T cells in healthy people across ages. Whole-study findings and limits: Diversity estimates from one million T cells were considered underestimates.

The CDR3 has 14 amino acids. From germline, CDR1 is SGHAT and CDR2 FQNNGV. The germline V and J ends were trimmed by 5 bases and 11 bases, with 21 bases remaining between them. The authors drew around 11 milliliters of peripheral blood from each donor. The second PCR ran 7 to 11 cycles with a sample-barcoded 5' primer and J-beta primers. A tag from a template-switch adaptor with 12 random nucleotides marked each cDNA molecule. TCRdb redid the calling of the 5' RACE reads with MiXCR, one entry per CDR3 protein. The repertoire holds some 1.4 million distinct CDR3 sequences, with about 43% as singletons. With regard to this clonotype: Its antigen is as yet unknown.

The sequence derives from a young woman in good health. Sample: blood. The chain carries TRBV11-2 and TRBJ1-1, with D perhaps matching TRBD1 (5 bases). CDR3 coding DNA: TGTGCCAGCAGCCCACAGGAAAACTCAAGACAGGCTTTCTTT. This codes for CASSPQENSRQAFF.